A selection of T cell receptor beta chains follows, all from one sample in a study of CD8 T cells in Susac syndrome. Using its own MiXCR run on the immunoSEQ multiplex PCR reads, TCRdb lists one record per CDR3 protein. The sample has a few hundred thousand distinct CDR3 sequences, roughly 93% seen once. The sequenced sample consisted of CD4+ T cells from PBMCs. These receptors all stem from a human donor with Susac syndrome. CDR3s include the opening cysteine and the closing phenylalanine or tryptophan. The D gene is left open where the match is weak. For some rows the clone size is stated as once, few or many, or as a class when expanded; others skip it.

V,D,J,size,DNA,CDR3
TRBV24-1,NA,TRBJ2-1,NA,TGTGCCACCAGTGATTCGAATGAGCAGTTCTTC,CATSDSNEQFF
TRBV12-3/TRBV12-4,TRBD1,TRBJ1-1,once,TGTGCCAGCAGTCCCGGGACAGTACACACTGAAGCTTTCTTT,CASSPGTVHTEAFF
TRBV20-1,TRBD1,TRBJ1-1,NA,TGCAGTGTGCCTGGGACAGGGGGTTACACTGAAGCTTTCTTT,CSVPGTGGYTEAFF
TRBV12-5,TRBD1,TRBJ1-3,NA,TGTGCTAGTGGTTTGGCCCCGGGACAGGGTGGAAACACCATATATTTT,CASGLAPGQGGNTIYF
TRBV28,NA,TRBJ1-6,NA,TGTGCCAGCAGTTTGGGAGGTGGCCAACTCTTTTCACCCCTCCACTTT,CASSLGGGQLFSPLHF
TRBV7-2,NA,TRBJ2-7,NA,TGTGCCAGCAGCATGGGGCCGGTCAGGGGCTACGAGCAGTACTTC,CASSMGPVRGYEQYF
TRBV30,TRBD1,TRBJ1-2,NA,TGTGCCTGGAGTGTCGGACAGGTTGGCTACACCTTC,CAWSVGQVGYTF
TRBV5-1,NA,TRBJ1-1,NA,TGCGCCAGCAGCGGAACGACAGCGAACACTGAAGCTTTCTTT,CASSGTTANTEAFF
TRBV15,TRBD1,TRBJ2-7,NA,TGTGCCACCAGCAGAGATCGGGCAGGGGGCGAGCAGTACTTC,CATSRDRAGGEQYF
TRBV24-1,NA,TRBJ1-2,NA,TGTGCCACCAGTGATCATAGGGGCCTCGACCCCTATGGCTACACCTTC,CATSDHRGLDPYGYTF
TRBV5-4,TRBD1,TRBJ2-1,NA,TGTGCCAGCAGCTTGGGGACAGGGGGGGGCAATGAGCAGTTCTTC,CASSLGTGGGNEQFF
TRBV5-6,TRBD2,TRBJ2-7,once,TGTGCCAGCAGCCTAGGCGGGGGAGTCTCCTACGAGCAGTACTTC,CASSLGGGVSYEQYF
TRBV6-5,NA,TRBJ1-1,NA,TGTGCCAGCAGTTACTCGAGAGACACTGAAGCTTTCTTT,CASSYSRDTEAFF
TRBV7-2,NA,TRBJ2-5,NA,TGTGCCAGCAGCTTATGGGGGGAGGAAGAGACCCAGTACTTC,CASSLWGEEETQYF
TRBV11-1,TRBD1,TRBJ2-5,NA,TGTGCCAGCAGCAGGGACAGGGGAACGGAGACCCAGTACTTC,CASSRDRGTETQYF
TRBV13,NA,TRBJ2-5,once,TGTGCCAGCAGCTCACACCAGGAGACCCAGTACTTC,CASSSHQETQYF
TRBV14,NA,TRBJ2-3,NA,TGTGCCAGCAGCCAGTCGCCCTGGGAACCGGATACGCAGTATTTT,CASSQSPWEPDTQYF
TRBV7-2,TRBD1,TRBJ2-1,NA,TGTGCCAGCAGCTCTATACAGGGGATCGGAAATGAGCAGTTCTTC,CASSSIQGIGNEQFF
TRBV7-8,TRBD1,TRBJ2-4,NA,TGTGCCAGCAGCTTAGGCAGGGGGAGCGGAAACATTCAGTACTTC,CASSLGRGSGNIQYF
TRBV7-8,NA,TRBJ1-2,NA,TGTGCCAGCAGCTTAGGAGACAGTCTGAGAGGCTACACCTTC,CASSLGDSLRGYTF
TRBV20-1,TRBD2,TRBJ2-7,NA,TGCAGTGCTCCTAGTTCCCCGACTAGCGGGGGCTACGAGCAGTACTTC,CSAPSSPTSGGYEQYF
TRBV28,NA,TRBJ2-7,NA,TGTGCCAGCATACTAACAAGTAAAAGTCCCTACGAGCAGTACTTC,CASILTSKSPYEQYF
TRBV2,NA,TRBJ1-1,NA,TGTGCCAGCGGCGGGGGGCGCGGGGTCGATCGGGCTTTCTTT,CASGGGRGVDRAFF
TRBV6-2/TRBV6-3,NA,TRBJ2-7,NA,TGTGCCAGCAGTTCGACGGGGACCTACGAGCAGTACTTC,CASSSTGTYEQYF
TRBV27,TRBD2,TRBJ2-2,NA,TGTGCCAGCCACCGACGGGGACTAGCGGGGGGAGCGAACACCGGGGAGCTGTTTTTT,CASHRRGLAGGANTGELFF
TRBV29-1,NA,TRBJ2-7,NA,TGCAGCGTGATCTTGAGCCCTAAAATATCTTACGAGCAGTACTTC,CSVILSPKISYEQYF
TRBV5-4,NA,TRBJ1-2,NA,TGTGCCAGCAGAGGAATGACCCGGGACATTGGCTACACCTTC,CASRGMTRDIGYTF
TRBV2,NA,TRBJ2-6,NA,TGTGCCAGCAACGTGGGCGCGGCGGCTGGGGCCAACGTCCTGACTTTC,CASNVGAAAGANVLTF
TRBV11-2,NA,TRBJ2-3,NA,TGTGCCAGCACCGCCGGGAGGACAGGGTCTAGCACAGATACGCAGTATTTT,CASTAGRTGSSTDTQYF
TRBV18,NA,TRBJ2-2,NA,TGTGCCAGCTCACAGCCTAACACCGGGGAGCTGTTTTTT,CASSQPNTGELFF
TRBV29-1,NA,TRBJ2-3,once,TGCAGCGTCCGGTTCACAGATACGCAGTATTTT,CSVRFTDTQYF
TRBV5-1,NA,TRBJ2-1,NA,TGCGCCAGCAGCTTGGTGACCCGTGAGGATGAGCAGTTCTTC,CASSLVTREDEQFF
TRBV7-9,NA,TRBJ2-7,NA,TGTGCCAGCAGCTTAGCGGGCTCCTACGAGCAGTACTTC,CASSLAGSYEQYF